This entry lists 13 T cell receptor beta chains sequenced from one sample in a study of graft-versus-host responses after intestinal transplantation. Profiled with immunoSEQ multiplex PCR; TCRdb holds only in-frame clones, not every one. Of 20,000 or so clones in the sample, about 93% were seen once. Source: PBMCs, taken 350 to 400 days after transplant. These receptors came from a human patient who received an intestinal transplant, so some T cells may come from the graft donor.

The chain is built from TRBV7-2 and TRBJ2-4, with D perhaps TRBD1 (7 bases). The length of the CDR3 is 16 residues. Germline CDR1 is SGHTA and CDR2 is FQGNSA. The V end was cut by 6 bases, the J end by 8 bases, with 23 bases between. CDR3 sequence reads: CASRRQGLRPQDIQYF. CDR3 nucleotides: TGTGCCAGCAGACGACAGGGACTGCGTCCTCAAGACATTCAGTACTTC.

This chain's CDR3 is CASSSLRGDGGRKYYEQYF. The CDR3 coding sequence is TGTGCCAGCAGCTCACTAAGGGGTGACGGCGGGAGGAAATACTACGAGCAGTACTTC. The chain has TRBV28 and TRBJ2-7; 8 nucleotides match TRBD2. This CDR3 is built from 19 residues. Germline assignment: CDR1 MDHEN and CDR2 SYDVKM. With V trimmed by 6 bases and J by 3 bases, 22 bases remained unmatched.

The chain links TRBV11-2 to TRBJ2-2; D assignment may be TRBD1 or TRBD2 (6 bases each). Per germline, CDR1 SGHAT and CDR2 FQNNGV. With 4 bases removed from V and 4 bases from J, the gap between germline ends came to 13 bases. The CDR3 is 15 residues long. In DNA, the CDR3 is TGTGCCAGCAGCTGGGGGGCGCGCGGCACCGGGGAGCTGTTTTTT. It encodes CASSWGARGTGELFF.

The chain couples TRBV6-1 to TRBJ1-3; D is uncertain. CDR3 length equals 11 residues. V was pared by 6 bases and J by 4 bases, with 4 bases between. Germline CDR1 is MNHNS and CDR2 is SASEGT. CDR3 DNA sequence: TGTGCCAGCAGCATAGGAAACACCATATATTTT. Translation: CASSIGNTIYF.

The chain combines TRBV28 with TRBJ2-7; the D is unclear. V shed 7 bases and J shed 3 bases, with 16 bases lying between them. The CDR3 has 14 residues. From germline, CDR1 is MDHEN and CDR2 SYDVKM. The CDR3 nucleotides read TGTGCCAGCACGAAGTCCCCTGGTGACTACGAGCAGTACTTC. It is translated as CASTKSPGDYEQYF.

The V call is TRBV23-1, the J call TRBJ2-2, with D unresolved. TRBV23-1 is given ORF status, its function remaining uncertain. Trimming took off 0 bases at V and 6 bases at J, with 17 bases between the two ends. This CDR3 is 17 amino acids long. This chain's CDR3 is CASSQSGKGRYAGELFF. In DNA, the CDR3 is TGCGCCAGCAGTCAATCGGGGAAGGGAAGATACGCCGGGGAGCTGTTTTTT.

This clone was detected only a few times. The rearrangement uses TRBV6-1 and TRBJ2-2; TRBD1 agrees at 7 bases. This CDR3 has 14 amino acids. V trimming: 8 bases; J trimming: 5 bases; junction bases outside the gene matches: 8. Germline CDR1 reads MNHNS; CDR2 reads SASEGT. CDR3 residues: CASGKGGGTGELFF. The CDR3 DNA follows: TGTGCCAGCGGGAAAGGGGGCGGAACCGGGGAGCTGTTTTTT.

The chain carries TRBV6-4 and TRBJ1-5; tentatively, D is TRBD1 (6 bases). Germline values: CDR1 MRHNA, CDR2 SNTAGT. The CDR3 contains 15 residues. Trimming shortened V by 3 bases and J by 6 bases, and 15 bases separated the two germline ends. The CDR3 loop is CASSEDEGGGQPQHF. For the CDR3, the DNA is TGTGCCAGCAGTGAAGATGAGGGAGGGGGTCAGCCCCAGCATTTT.

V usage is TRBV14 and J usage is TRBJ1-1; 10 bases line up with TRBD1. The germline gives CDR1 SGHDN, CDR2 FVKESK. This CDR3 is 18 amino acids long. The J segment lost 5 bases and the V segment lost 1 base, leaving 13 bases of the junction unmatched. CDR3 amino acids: CASSQVQTGGSKRTEAFF. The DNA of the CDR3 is TGTGCCAGCAGCCAAGTACAGACAGGGGGCAGTAAGAGGACTGAAGCTTTCTTT.

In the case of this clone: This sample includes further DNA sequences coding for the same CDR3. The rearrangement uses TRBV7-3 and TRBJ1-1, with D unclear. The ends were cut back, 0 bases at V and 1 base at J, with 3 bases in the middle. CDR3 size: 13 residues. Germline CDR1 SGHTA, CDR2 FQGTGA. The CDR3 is CASSLTGNTEAFF. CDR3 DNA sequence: TGTGCCAGCAGCTTAACGGGGAACACTGAAGCTTTCTTT. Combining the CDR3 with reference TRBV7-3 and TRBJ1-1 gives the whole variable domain GAGVSQTPSNKVTEKGKYVELRCDPISGHTALYWYRQSLGQGPEFLIYFQGTGAADDSGLPNDRFFAVRPEGSVSTLKIQRTERGDSAVYLCASSLTGNTEAFFGQGTRLTVV.

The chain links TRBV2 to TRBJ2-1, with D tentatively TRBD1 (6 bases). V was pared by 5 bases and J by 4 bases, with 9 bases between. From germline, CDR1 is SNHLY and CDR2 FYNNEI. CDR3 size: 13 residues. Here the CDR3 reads CASSKDRYNEQFF. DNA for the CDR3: TGTGCCAGCAGTAAGGACAGATACAATGAGCAGTTCTTC.

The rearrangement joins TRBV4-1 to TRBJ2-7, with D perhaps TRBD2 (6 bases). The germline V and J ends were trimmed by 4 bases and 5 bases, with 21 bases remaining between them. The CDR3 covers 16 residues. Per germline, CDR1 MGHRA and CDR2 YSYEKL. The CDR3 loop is CASSPRSGDLGNEQYF. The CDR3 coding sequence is TGCGCCAGCAGCCCCCGGTCGGGGGATCTTGGTAACGAGCAGTACTTC.

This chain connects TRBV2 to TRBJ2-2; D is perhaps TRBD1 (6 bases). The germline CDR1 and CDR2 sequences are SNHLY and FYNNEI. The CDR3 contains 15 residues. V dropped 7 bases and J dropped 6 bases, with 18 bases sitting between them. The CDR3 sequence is CASTPQGQIAGELFF. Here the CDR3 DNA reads TGTGCCAGCACACCCCAGGGGCAGATCGCCGGGGAGCTGTTTTTT.